A selection of T cell receptor beta chains follows, all from one sample in a study of shared clonotypes between healthy human individuals. The method was immunoSEQ multiplex PCR; TCRdb's version includes in-frame clones alone and lacks a portion of them. The sample records roughly 1,100,000 clones, approximately 68% being singletons. Sequences were obtained from memory CD4+ T cells sorted from blood. Receptor source: a man aged 18-30 years in good health. CDR3s include the opening cysteine and the closing phenylalanine or tryptophan. D genes are given only for firm matches. A row's size may be missing; if present it is once, few, many or a size class.

d_gene	j_gene	v_gene	abundance	CDR3nt	CDR3aa
NA	TRBJ1-5	TRBV6-5	NA	TGTGCCACCGCGCAGACAGCGAGCTTTGGTCAGCCCCAGCATTTT	CATAQTASFGQPQHF
TRBD2	TRBJ2-5	TRBV6-1	few	TGTGCCAGCAGTTCCTGGCTAGCGGGACAAGAGACCCAGTACTTC	CASSSWLAGQETQYF
NA	TRBJ1-5	TRBV28	NA	TGTGCCAGCAGTTTAGGACCGGCCACCAAGCCCCAGCATTTT	CASSLGPATKPQHF
NA	TRBJ1-1	TRBV4-1	NA	TGCGCCAGCAGCCGTGGGGGACTGGGCGACACTGAAGCTTTCTTT	CASSRGGLGDTEAFF
TRBD1	TRBJ2-5	TRBV5-1	few	TGCGCCAGCAGCTTCTCGACAGGGCAAGAGACCCAGTACTTC	CASSFSTGQETQYF
NA	TRBJ1-3	TRBV30	few	TGTGCCTGGACCAGAGACAGCCTCTCTGGAAACACCATATATTTT	CAWTRDSLSGNTIYF
TRBD1	TRBJ1-2	TRBV5-6	NA	TGTGCCAGCAGCTTTACGGACAGGGGTAGCGGCTACACCTTC	CASSFTDRGSGYTF
NA	TRBJ2-5	TRBV5-1	NA	TGCGCCAGCAGCTTGTTTCCGGGCCCCCAGACCCAGTACTTC	CASSLFPGPQTQYF
TRBD1	TRBJ2-7	TRBV5-1	NA	TGCGCCAGCAGCTTGGCGGCAGGGGGCTACGAGCAGTACTTC	CASSLAAGGYEQYF
NA	TRBJ1-2	TRBV19	NA	TGTGCCTGTCGTGTGGGATTTAACTATGGCTACACCTTC	CACRVGFNYGYTF
NA	TRBJ1-1	TRBV28	few	TGTGCCAGCAGTGAAGCAGGGGTGAACACTGAAGCTTTCTTT	CASSEAGVNTEAFF
TRBD2	TRBJ2-7	TRBV7-2	NA	TGTGCCAGCAGCCCGAGGTTACTAGCGGGAGTAGGGGGGTACGAGCAGTACTTC	CASSPRLLAGVGGYEQYF
TRBD2	TRBJ2-1	TRBV2	once	TGTGCCGGGGGGGTCTACAATGAGCAGTTCTTC	CAGGVYNEQFF
NA	TRBJ1-6	TRBV18	NA	TGTGCCAGCTCACGGGCAGGGCAGTATAATTCACCCCTCCACTTT	CASSRAGQYNSPLHF
NA	TRBJ1-5	TRBV6-1	NA	TGTGCCAGCAGTGAAGCTAGGGGTAGTCAGCCCCAGCATTTT	CASSEARGSQPQHF
NA	TRBJ1-4	TRBV2	few	TGTGCCAGCAGTGAATTCCTAGGGGTTACTGAAAAACTGTTTTTT	CASSEFLGVTEKLFF
NA	TRBJ2-1	TRBV9	NA	TGTGCCAGCAGCTCCCCAAACGGCAATGAGCAGTTCTTC	CASSSPNGNEQFF
TRBD2	TRBJ2-2	TRBV5-4	few	TGTGCCAGCAGGGCTAGCGGGAGGGCCGCCGGGGAGCTGTTTTTT	CASRASGRAAGELFF
NA	TRBJ2-1	TRBV6-5	NA	TGTGCCAGCAGGCCGGGACCAACCTACAATGAGCAGTTCTTC	CASRPGPTYNEQFF
TRBD1	TRBJ2-5	TRBV5-6	few	TGTGCCAGCAGCTCGATTGCCGGGACAGGGGTAGAGACCCAGTACTTC	CASSSIAGTGVETQYF
TRBD2	TRBJ2-5	TRBV30	NA	TGTGCCTGGAGTGTACTAGGGGTAGCGGGGGGGCAAAAGACCCAGTACTTC	CAWSVLGVAGGQKTQYF
NA	TRBJ1-5	TRBV27	NA	TGTGCCAGCCGCATTTCGGGGGGGTATGGCAATCAGCCCCAGCATTTT	CASRISGGYGNQPQHF
NA	TRBJ2-7	TRBV5-5	NA	TGTGCCAGCAGCTATGGTCACGATACCTACGAGCAGTACTTC	CASSYGHDTYEQYF
NA	TRBJ2-2	TRBV18	NA	TGTGCCAGCTCACCAGGGTTCTCCGGGGAGCTGTTTTTT	CASSPGFSGELFF
TRBD2	TRBJ2-3	TRBV7-2	NA	TGTGCCAGCAGCTCTGGACTAGCGGGAGAAACAGATACGCAGTATTTT	CASSSGLAGETDTQYF
NA	TRBJ2-5	TRBV5-1	NA	TGCGCCAGCAGCGAGGACTGGGGGACACAGTACTTC	CASSEDWGTQYF
NA	TRBJ1-1	TRBV4-1	NA	TGCGCCAGCAGCCAAAAGCCCGGGAGCACTGAAGCTTTCTTT	CASSQKPGSTEAFF
NA	TRBJ1-1	TRBV9	NA	TGTGCCAGCAGCGTAAAGGGGTCCCTTGGCACTGAAGCTTTCTTT	CASSVKGSLGTEAFF
NA	TRBJ1-2	TRBV7-2	NA	TGTGCCAGCAGCGTTCAGGGGAATGGCTACACCTTC	CASSVQGNGYTF
NA	TRBJ2-3	TRBV9	few	TGTGCCAGCAGCCCATCTAGCGTCCTTAGCACAGATACGCAGTATTTT	CASSPSSVLSTDTQYF
NA	TRBJ1-1	TRBV6-1	NA	TGTGCCAGCGCATTTGTGAACACTGAAGCTTTCTTT	CASAFVNTEAFF
TRBD2	TRBJ2-7	TRBV5-1	NA	TGCGCCAGCAGCTGGACTAGCGGCTACGAGCAGTACTTC	CASSWTSGYEQYF
NA	TRBJ2-3	TRBV6-4	NA	TGTGCCAGCAGCGCCGGGACCCTAAGGACAGATACGCAGTATTTT	CASSAGTLRTDTQYF
NA	TRBJ2-5	TRBV7-2	NA	TGTGCCAGCAGCTTAGCAGGGGTGGGGCAAGAGACCCAGTACTTC	CASSLAGVGQETQYF
NA	TRBJ2-7	TRBV4-3	NA	TGCGCCAGCAGCCAAGATAGCCAACTCTCGGGGGTTCCCTACGAGCAGTACTTC	CASSQDSQLSGVPYEQYF
TRBD2	TRBJ2-1	TRBV14	NA	TGTGCCAGCAGCCAAGATGGGCTAGCGGCCTACTTCTCCTACAATGAGCAGTTCTTC	CASSQDGLAAYFSYNEQFF